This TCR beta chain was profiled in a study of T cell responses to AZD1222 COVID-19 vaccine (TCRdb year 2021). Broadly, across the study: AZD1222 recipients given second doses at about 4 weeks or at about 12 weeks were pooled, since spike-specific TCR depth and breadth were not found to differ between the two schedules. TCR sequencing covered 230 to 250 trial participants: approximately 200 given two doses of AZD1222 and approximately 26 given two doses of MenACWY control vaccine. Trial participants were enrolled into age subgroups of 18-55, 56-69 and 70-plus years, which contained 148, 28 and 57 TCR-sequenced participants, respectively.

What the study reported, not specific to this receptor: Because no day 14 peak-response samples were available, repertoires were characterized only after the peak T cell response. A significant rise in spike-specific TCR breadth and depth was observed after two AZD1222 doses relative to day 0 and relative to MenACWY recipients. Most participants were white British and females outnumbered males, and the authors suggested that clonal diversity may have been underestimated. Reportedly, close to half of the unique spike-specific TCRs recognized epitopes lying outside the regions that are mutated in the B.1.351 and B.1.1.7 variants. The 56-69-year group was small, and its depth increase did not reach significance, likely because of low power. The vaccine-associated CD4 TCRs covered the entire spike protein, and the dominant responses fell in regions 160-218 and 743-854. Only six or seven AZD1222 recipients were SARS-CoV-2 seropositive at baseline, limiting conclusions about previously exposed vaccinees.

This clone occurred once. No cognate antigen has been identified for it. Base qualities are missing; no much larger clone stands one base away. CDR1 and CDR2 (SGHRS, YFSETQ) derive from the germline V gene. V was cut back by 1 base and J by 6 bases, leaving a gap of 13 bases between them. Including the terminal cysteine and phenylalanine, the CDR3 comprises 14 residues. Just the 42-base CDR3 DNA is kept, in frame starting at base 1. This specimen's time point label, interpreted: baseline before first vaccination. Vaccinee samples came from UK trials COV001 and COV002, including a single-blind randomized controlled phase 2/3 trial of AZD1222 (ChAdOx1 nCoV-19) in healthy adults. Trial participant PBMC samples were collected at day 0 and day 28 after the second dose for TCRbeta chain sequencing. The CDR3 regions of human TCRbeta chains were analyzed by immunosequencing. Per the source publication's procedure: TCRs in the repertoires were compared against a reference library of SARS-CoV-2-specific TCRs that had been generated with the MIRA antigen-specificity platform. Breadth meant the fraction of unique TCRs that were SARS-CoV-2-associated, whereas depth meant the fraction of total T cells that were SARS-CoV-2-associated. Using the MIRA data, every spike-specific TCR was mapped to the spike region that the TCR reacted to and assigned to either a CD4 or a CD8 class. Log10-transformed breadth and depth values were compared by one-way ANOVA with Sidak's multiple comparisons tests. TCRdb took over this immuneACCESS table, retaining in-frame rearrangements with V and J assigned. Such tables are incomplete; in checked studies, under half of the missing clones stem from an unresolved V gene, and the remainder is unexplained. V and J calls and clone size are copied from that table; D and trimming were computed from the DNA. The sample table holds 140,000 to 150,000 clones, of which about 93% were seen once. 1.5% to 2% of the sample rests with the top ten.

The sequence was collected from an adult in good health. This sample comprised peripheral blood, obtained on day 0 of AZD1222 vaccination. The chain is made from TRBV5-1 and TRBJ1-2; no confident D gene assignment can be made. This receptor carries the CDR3 CASSLTLPSNGYTF. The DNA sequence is TGCGCCAGCAGCTTGACTCTTCCCTCCAATGGCTACACCTTC.